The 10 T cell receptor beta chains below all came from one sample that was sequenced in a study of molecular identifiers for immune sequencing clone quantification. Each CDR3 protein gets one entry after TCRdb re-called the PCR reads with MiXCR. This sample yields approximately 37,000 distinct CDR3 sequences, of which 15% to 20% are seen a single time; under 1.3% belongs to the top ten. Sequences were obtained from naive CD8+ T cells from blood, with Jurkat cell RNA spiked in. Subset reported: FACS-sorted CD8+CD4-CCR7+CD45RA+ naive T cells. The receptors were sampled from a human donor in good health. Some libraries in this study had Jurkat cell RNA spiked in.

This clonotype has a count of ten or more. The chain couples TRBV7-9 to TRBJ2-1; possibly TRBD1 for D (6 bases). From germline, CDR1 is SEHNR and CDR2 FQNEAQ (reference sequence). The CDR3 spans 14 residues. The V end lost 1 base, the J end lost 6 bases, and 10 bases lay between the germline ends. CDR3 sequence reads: CASSLGGPSNEQFF. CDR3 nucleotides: TGTGCCAGCAGCTTAGGGGGGCCTAGCAATGAGCAGTTCTTC.

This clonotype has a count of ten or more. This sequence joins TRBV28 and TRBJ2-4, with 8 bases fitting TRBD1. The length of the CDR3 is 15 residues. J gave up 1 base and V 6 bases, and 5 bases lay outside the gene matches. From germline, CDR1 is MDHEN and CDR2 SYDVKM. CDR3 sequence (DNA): TGTGCCAGCAGCCCCGACAGGGGTGCCAAAAACATTCAGTACTTC. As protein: CASSPDRGAKNIQYF.

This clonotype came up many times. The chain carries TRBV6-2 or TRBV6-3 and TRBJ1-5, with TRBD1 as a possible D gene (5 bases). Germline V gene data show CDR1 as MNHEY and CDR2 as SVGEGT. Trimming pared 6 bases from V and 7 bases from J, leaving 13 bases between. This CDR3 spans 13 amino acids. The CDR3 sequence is CASSRGTAQPQHF. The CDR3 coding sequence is TGTGCCAGCAGCCGCGGGACGGCACAGCCCCAGCATTTT.

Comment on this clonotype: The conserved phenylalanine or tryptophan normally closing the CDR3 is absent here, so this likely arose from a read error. The CDR3 coding sequence is TGCGCCAGCAGCCAAGATCGTTCCCTGGGGTCCTACGAGCAGTACCTC. Residues: CASSQDRSLGSYEQYL. The chain employs TRBV4-1 and TRBJ2-7; unclear D gene. The V gene's germline CDR1 is MGHRA and CDR2 YSYEKL. The CDR3 length is 16 residues. The germline V and J ends were trimmed by 0 bases and 1 base, with 13 bases remaining between them.

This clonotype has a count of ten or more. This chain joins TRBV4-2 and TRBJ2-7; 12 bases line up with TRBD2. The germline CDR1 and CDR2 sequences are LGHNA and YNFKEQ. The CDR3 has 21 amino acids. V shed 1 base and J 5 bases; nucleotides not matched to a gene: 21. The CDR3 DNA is TGTGCCAGCAGCCAAGGGACAGGGGGGCTTGGACTAGCGGGAAGGGGAGACGAGCAGTACTTC. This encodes CASSQGTGGLGLAGRGDEQYF.

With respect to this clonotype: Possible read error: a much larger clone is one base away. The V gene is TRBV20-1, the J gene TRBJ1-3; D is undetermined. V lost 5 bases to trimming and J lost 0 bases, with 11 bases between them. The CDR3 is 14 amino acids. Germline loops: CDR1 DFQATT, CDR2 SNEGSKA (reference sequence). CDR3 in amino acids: CSAHAIGSGNTIYF. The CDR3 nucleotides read TGCAGTGCTCATGCGATTGGCTCTGGAAACACCATATATTTT.

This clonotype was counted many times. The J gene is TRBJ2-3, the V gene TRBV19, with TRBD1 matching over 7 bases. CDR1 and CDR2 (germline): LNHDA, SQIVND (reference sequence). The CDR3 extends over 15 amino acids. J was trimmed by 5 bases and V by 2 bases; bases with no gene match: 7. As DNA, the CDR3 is TGTGCCAGTAGTATAACCGGGACAGCGAGAGATACGCAGTATTTT. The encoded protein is CASSITGTARDTQYF.

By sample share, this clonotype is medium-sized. The CDR3 DNA reads as TGTGCCAGCAGCCCTAGCGGGAGTGGGCCAGATACGCAGTATTTT. Protein: CASSPSGSGPDTQYF. V usage is TRBV13 and J usage is TRBJ2-3, with 10 positions matching TRBD2. Germline V gene sequence: CDR1 PRHDT, CDR2 FYEKMQ (reference sequence). This CDR3 has 15 amino acids. V trimming: 5 bases; J trimming: 4 bases; junction bases outside the gene matches: 6.

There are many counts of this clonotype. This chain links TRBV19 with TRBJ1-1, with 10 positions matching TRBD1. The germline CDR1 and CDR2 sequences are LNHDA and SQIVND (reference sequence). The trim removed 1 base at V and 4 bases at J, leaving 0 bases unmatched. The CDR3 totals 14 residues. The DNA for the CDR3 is TGTGCCAGTAGTATAGGGACAGGGGGCACTGAAGCTTTCTTT. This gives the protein CASSIGTGGTEAFF. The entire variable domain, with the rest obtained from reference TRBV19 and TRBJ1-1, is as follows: DGGITQSPKYLFRKEGQNVTLSCEQNLNHDAMYWYRQDPGQGLRLIYYSQIVNDFQKGDIAEGYSVSREKKESFPLTVTSAQKNPTAFYLCASSIGTGGTEAFFGQGTRLTVV.

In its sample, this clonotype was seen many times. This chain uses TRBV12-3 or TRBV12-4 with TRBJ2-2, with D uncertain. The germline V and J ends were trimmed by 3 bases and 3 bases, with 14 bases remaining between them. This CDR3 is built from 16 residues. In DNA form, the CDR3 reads TGTGCCAGCAGTTTTGTGGGAAACGGGTACACCGGGGAGCTGTTTTTT. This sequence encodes CASSFVGNGYTGELFF.